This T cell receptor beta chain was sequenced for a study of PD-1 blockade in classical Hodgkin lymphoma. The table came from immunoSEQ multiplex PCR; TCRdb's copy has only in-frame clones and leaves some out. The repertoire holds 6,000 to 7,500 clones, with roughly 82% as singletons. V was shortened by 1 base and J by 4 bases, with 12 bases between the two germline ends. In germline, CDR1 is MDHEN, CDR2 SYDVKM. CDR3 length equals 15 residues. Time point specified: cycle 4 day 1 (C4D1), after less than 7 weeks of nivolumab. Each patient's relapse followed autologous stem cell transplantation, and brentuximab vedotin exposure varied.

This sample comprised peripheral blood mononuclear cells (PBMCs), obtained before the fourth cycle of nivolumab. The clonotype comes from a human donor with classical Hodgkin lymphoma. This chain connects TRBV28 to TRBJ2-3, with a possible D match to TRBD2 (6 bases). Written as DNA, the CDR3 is TGTGCCAGCAGTTTATTGACCGGGGGTGCAGATACGCAGTATTTT. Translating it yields CASSLLTGGADTQYF.